This TCR beta chain derives from a study of T cells in Graves' hyperthyroidism and ophthalmopathy. The source material, RNA transcripts, was used to amplify TCR beta CDR3 regions. The TCR CDR3 first-round RT-PCR relied on the HTBI primer set. TCRdb redid the calling of the multiplex PCR reads with MiXCR, one entry per CDR3 protein. Seen here are 600,000 to 700,000 distinct CDR3 sequences, less than 45% observed once, and the top ten hold about 7%. Germline assignment: CDR1 LNHDA and CDR2 SQIVND (reference sequence). Trimming pared 2 bases from V and 0 bases from J, leaving 8 bases between. The CDR3 extends over 15 amino acids.

The specimen was peripheral blood or thyroid tissue (not recorded which). This chain connects TRBV19 to TRBJ2-4; no reliable D call. The origin of this receptor is an adult man with Graves' disease, either hyperthyroidism or ophthalmopathy (not recorded which). The CDR3 DNA reads TGTGCCAGTAGTATAACAACTATAGCCAAAAACATTCAGTACTTC. This translates into CASSITTIAKNIQYF.